This TCR beta chain is from a study of neoadjuvant anti-PD-1 for oral cavity cancer. Study-wide context: Before surgery, most patients got three to four biweekly 3 mg/kg nivolumab doses.

This CDR3 has 12 amino acids. Germline CDR1 and CDR2: GTSNPN and SVGIG (reference sequence). V lost 2 bases to trimming and J lost 6 bases, with 7 bases between them. Most PBMC samples had about 520 ng input DNA in six replicates. TCRdb's table, derived via immunoSEQ multiplex PCR, lists solely in-frame clones and lacks some. The sample consists of over 80,000 clones, less than 85% of them appearing once. The patients had HPV-negative, locally advanced oral cavity squamous cell carcinoma. Blood cells were analyzed directly, without culture or expansion. J is TRBJ2-2 and V is TRBV30; D is ambiguous. Specimen: PBMCs, collected before nivolumab (anti-PD-1) treatment. The sequence derives from a person aged 35 to 85 with oral cavity squamous cell carcinoma. The chain's CDR3 is CAWSKWAGELFF. CDR3 nucleotides: TGTGCCTGGAGTAAGTGGGCCGGGGAGCTGTTTTTT.